The 24 T cell receptor beta chains in this list originate from one sample, sequenced in a study of blood T cell repertoires in COVID-19. Clones were read by immunoSEQ multiplex PCR, and TCRdb kept only the in-frame ones, dropping some. The table has some 96,000 clones, approximately 80% seen once; the top ten hold around 10%. The sequenced material came from peripheral blood. Receptors were obtained from a woman between 65 and 79 years old with acute or convalescent COVID-19.

This rearrangement joins TRBV6-5 to TRBJ2-5; the D gene is possibly TRBD2 (6 bases). V was trimmed by 5 bases and J by 1 base, leaving 11 bases between them. Per the germline V gene, CDR1 is MNHEY and CDR2 is SVGAGI. The CDR3 is 14 residues long. CDR3: CASSPGTAQETQYF. The CDR3 DNA sequence: TGTGCCAGCAGTCCCGGGACTGCCCAAGAGACCCAGTACTTC.

The V gene is TRBV5-1, the J gene TRBJ1-1; D possibly corresponds to TRBD1 (5 bases). This CDR3 contains 14 residues. Trimming left V 4 bases short and J 8 bases short, with 18 bases between. Germline CDR1 SGHRS, CDR2 YFSETQ. The CDR3 loop is CASSPAVGGAEAFF. DNA of the CDR3: TGCGCCAGCAGCCCTGCGGTGGGGGGAGCGGAAGCTTTCTTT.

This clone was detected only a few times. Written as DNA, the CDR3 is TGTGCCAGTAGTAACCCCTACCTGACAGGGGATGAAGCTTTCTTT. Amino acids: CASSNPYLTGDEAFF. The chain uses TRBV19 and TRBJ1-1; 8 bases match TRBD1. Germline V CDR1 and CDR2: LNHDA, SQIVND (reference sequence). With V trimmed by 4 bases and J by 7 bases, 11 bases remained unmatched. CDR3 size: 15 residues.

The chain links TRBV5-6 to TRBJ2-5; 11 bases map to TRBD1. Germline V gene data show CDR1 as SGHDT and CDR2 as YYEEEE. The J segment lost 5 bases and the V segment lost 4 bases, leaving 4 bases of the junction unmatched. The CDR3 extends over 14 amino acids. CDR3 amino acids: CASSPGQGGETQYF. The CDR3 nucleotides are TGTGCCAGCAGCCCGGGACAGGGGGGGGAGACCCAGTACTTC.

V gene TRBV10-3 combines with J gene TRBJ1-6; D unclear. CDR1 and CDR2 from the germline V gene are ENHRY and SYGVKD. The CDR3 covers 15 residues. V was trimmed by 4 bases and J by 7 bases, leaving 14 bases between them. The CDR3 DNA is TGTGCCATCAGTGGAGGGCTAGAAGAGAATTCACCCCTCCACTTT. This encodes CAISGGLEENSPLHF.

This clone was picked up one time. The chain's CDR3 is CASSSRTSGGANEQFF. In DNA, the CDR3 is TGTGCCAGCAGCTCCAGGACTAGCGGGGGGGCCAATGAGCAGTTCTTC. The chain combines TRBV11-3 with TRBJ2-1; the match to TRBD2 covers 15 bases. Trimming took 4 bases from V and 6 from J; bases not matched to a gene: 4. CDR1 and CDR2 from the germline V gene are SGHNT and YENEEA. The CDR3 has 16 amino acids.

This chain joins TRBV11-3 and TRBJ2-3; 8 bases match TRBD1. The V gene end was trimmed by 2 bases and the J gene end by 6 bases; junction bases not matched to a gene: 4. The CDR3 is made up of 14 amino acids. Germline V gene data show CDR1 as SGHNT and CDR2 as YENEEA. CDR3 coding DNA: TGTGCCAGCAGCTTACGGGACAGGCGGGATACGCAGTATTTT. It yields the protein CASSLRDRRDTQYF.

This clone has only a few counts. The V and J genes are TRBV24-1 and TRBJ1-1; D call uncertain. V was shortened by 4 bases and J by 5 bases, with 10 bases between the two germline ends. The CDR3 is 13 residues long. In germline, CDR1 is KGHDR, CDR2 SFDVKD. CDR3 in DNA: TGTGCCACCAGTGAGAGTACGTGGACTGAAGCTTTCTTT. Protein product: CATSESTWTEAFF.

V usage is TRBV6-5 and J usage is TRBJ2-5, with a weak D call TRBD1 (5 bases). Germline V gene data show CDR1 as MNHEY and CDR2 as SVGAGI. V was trimmed by 4 bases and J by 7 bases, leaving 13 bases between them. This CDR3 has 13 residues. The CDR3 is CASSSPDIRTQYF. CDR3 sequence (DNA): TGTGCCAGCAGTTCCCCGGACATTCGGACCCAGTACTTC.

This clone was recorded once. The chain uses TRBV11-3 and TRBJ1-1; TRBD1 agrees at 9 bases. Per germline, CDR1 SGHNT and CDR2 YENEEA. The CDR3 length is 16 residues. V lost 3 bases, J lost 1 base, and 6 bases stayed unmatched. The CDR3 is CASSFGTGGTNTEAFF. The CDR3 nucleotides are TGTGCCAGCAGCTTCGGTACAGGGGGCACGAACACTGAAGCTTTCTTT. Looking up the rest from reference TRBV11-3 and TRBJ1-1 gives the full variable domain: EAGVVQSPRYKIIEKKQPVAFWCNPISGHNTLYWYLQNLGQGPELLIRYENEEAVDDSQLPKDRFSAERLKGVDSTLKIQPAELGDSAVYLCASSFGTGGTNTEAFFGQGTRLTVV.

This chain links TRBV6-5 with TRBJ2-7; 7 positions match TRBD1. The trim removed 7 bases at V and 3 bases at J, leaving 3 bases unmatched. The germline V gene has CDR1 MNHEY and CDR2 SVGAGI. CDR3 length: 12 residues. DNA for the CDR3: TGTGCCAGCAAGACAGGGAACTACGAGCAGTACTTC. Translating it yields CASKTGNYEQYF.

A single count supports this clone. The chain combines TRBV4-1 with TRBJ1-3; the D gene is possibly TRBD1 (6 bases). Trimming cost V 0 bases and J 3 bases, with 12 bases left between them. Germline V gene data show CDR1 as MGHRA and CDR2 as YSYEKL. CDR3 size: 16 residues. The CDR3 sequence is CASSQDARGLGNTIYF. CDR3 bases: TGCGCCAGCAGCCAAGATGCGCGGGGGCTTGGAAACACCATATATTTT.

The V gene is TRBV5-1, the J gene TRBJ1-1, with 7 bases lining up with TRBD1. CDR3 size: 16 residues. CDR1 SGHRS and CDR2 YFSETQ come from the germline V gene. V lost 2 bases to trimming and J lost 1 base; unmatched junction nucleotides: 8. The DNA of the CDR3 is TGCGCCAGCAGCTTTGCCATGGGGACAGCGAACACTGAAGCTTTCTTT. Residues: CASSFAMGTANTEAFF.

The chain links TRBV6-6 to TRBJ1-2, with 8 bases identical to TRBD1. The trim removed 6 bases at V and 2 bases at J, leaving 5 bases unmatched. The CDR3 consists of 14 residues. Germline V CDR1 and CDR2: MNHNY, SVGAGI (reference sequence). Written as DNA, the CDR3 is TGTGCCAGCAGAATTCAGGGGGCAAACTATGGCTACACCTTC. Its translation: CASRIQGANYGYTF.

This sequence joins TRBV12-3 or TRBV12-4 and TRBJ1-1; the match to TRBD1 covers 7 bases. CDR3 size: 13 residues. With 7 bases clipped from V and 8 bases from J, the junction kept 10 bases outside the gene matches. The CDR3 DNA sequence: TGTGCCAGCACTTTTCTAGGGGGCGGGGAAGCTTTCTTT. Amino acid sequence: CASTFLGGGEAFF.

V and J are TRBV9 and TRBJ2-2; 13 bases line up with TRBD2. Trimming cost V 2 bases and J 0 bases; bases outside gene matches: 13. The CDR3 is made up of 21 amino acids. Per the germline V gene, CDR1 is SGDLS and CDR2 is YYNGEE. In nucleotides, the CDR3 is TGTGCCAGCAGCGTCAGCTCTTCAGGACTAGCGGGAGTCGCGAACACCGGGGAGCTGTTTTTT. It is translated as CASSVSSSGLAGVANTGELFF. The whole variable domain, remainder taken from reference TRBV9 and TRBJ2-2, is DSGVTQTPKHLITATGQRVTLRCSPRSGDLSVYWYQQSLDQGLQFLIQYYNGEERAKGNILERFSAQQFPDLHSELNLSSLELGDSALYFCASSVSSSGLAGVANTGELFFGEGSRLTVL.

The J gene is TRBJ1-4, the V gene TRBV2, with D perhaps matching TRBD1 (6 bases). Germline V gives CDR1 SNHLY, CDR2 FYNNEI. The germline V and J ends were trimmed by 2 bases and 2 bases, with 12 bases remaining between them. The CDR3 has 16 amino acids. CDR3 nucleotide sequence: TGTGCCAGCAGTGAACTCGGGACACCTACTAATGAAAAACTGTTTTTT. Translation: CASSELGTPTNEKLFF.

V and J are TRBV3-1 (or the pseudogene TRBV3-2) and TRBJ2-5, with 10 bases that match TRBD2. The CDR3 consists of 14 residues. The germline V gene has CDR1 LGHDT and CDR2 YNNKEL (reference sequence). V dropped 5 bases and J dropped 5; count of bases not matched to a gene: 5. The CDR3 protein is CASSTATSGETQYF. DNA for the CDR3: TGTGCCAGCAGCACCGCGACTAGCGGGGAGACCCAGTACTTC.

This chain joins TRBV29-1 and TRBJ2-3, with D possibly being TRBD1 (6 bases). Germline V gene data show CDR1 as SQVTM and CDR2 as ANQGSEA. V gave up 2 bases and J gave up 1 base, with 10 bases separating them. The CDR3 is made up of 14 amino acids. The CDR3: CSVETAGGTDTQYF. The CDR3 coding sequence is TGCAGCGTTGAAACCGCAGGGGGCACAGATACGCAGTATTTT.

The gene calls are TRBV19 and TRBJ2-3, with 9 bases aligning to TRBD1. V lost 4 bases to trimming and J lost 1 base; unmatched junction nucleotides: 3. From germline, CDR1 is LNHDA and CDR2 SQIVND (reference sequence). The CDR3 consists of 15 residues. Here the CDR3 reads CASSKGQGRTDTQYF. Here the CDR3 DNA reads TGTGCCAGTAGTAAGGGACAGGGCCGCACAGATACGCAGTATTTT.

The chain is built from TRBV7-2 and TRBJ2-7; TRBD2 aligns across 7 bases. The CDR3 totals 14 residues. V dropped 1 base and J dropped 4; count of bases not matched to a gene: 4. CDR1 is SGHTA and CDR2 is FQGNSA in the germline V gene. DNA for the CDR3: TGTGCCAGCAGCTTAGGGACTAGAGGATACGAGCAGTACTTC. This encodes CASSLGTRGYEQYF.

The chain has TRBV4-3 and TRBJ2-1, with 11 bases identical to TRBD2. The CDR3 is 15 residues long. The J segment lost 8 bases and the V segment lost 0 bases, leaving 3 bases of the junction unmatched. Germline V gives CDR1 LGHNA, CDR2 YSLEER. CDR3 amino acids: CASSQEPSGGHEQFF. CDR3 bases: TGCGCCAGCAGCCAAGAGCCTAGCGGGGGGCATGAGCAGTTCTTC.

The chain links TRBV12-5 to TRBJ1-4; TRBD1 matches 9 bases. The trim removed 6 bases at V and 8 bases at J, leaving 7 bases unmatched. CDR1 is LGHNT, CDR2 FRNRAP, per germline. This CDR3 region has 14 residues. The CDR3 loop is CASGPGQGREKLFF. The CDR3 nucleotides are TGTGCTAGTGGCCCGGGACAGGGAAGGGAAAAACTGTTTTTT.

This clone was counted a few times. Here the CDR3 reads CASSETEGNTEAFF. For the CDR3, the DNA is TGTGCCAGCAGTGAAACAGAAGGGAACACTGAAGCTTTCTTT. The V and J genes are TRBV6-1 and TRBJ1-1; D unresolved. This CDR3 comprises 14 residues. CDR1 MNHNS and CDR2 SASEGT come from the germline V gene. Trimming shortened V by 2 bases and J by 1 base, and 8 bases separated the two germline ends.